The 30 T cell receptor beta chains given below trace back to one sample, sequenced in a study of monozygotic twins with inflammatory bowel disease (dated by TCRdb to between 2017 and 2020). Library preparation used 5' RACE. The data were produced on an Illumina HiSeq 2500. TCRdb reprocessed the reads and assigns one entry to each CDR3 protein sequence, leaving out DNA. For this sample, the table gives a few hundred thousand distinct CDR3 sequences. Approximately 5.9% of the sample comes from the top ten. The source material was blood. The receptor source for this set is a human donor with ulcerative colitis or Crohn's disease, or a healthy co-twin of an affected twin (not recorded which).

V is TRBV19 and J is TRBJ1-5; as DNA is missing, the TRBD1 call by TCRdb cannot be tested. Germline-derived CDR1 and CDR2 are LNHDA and SQIVND (reference sequence). This CDR3 is built from 18 residues. The CDR3 sequence: CASNQLRDQWRKHQPQHF.

The chain's CDR3 is CASSKPGTGSSGEQYF. The J gene is TRBJ2-7, the V gene TRBV7-2; TCRdb indicates TRBD1, and absent DNA this call remains unverified. The length of the CDR3 is 16 residues. Germline V gene data show CDR1 as SGHTA and CDR2 as FQGNSA.

The rearrangement uses TRBV6-1 and TRBJ1-5; TCRdb picks TRBD1, but there is no DNA to check that call. Germline values: CDR1 MNHNS, CDR2 SASEGT. This CDR3 contains 14 residues. This chain's CDR3 is CASFGSRGNQPQHF.

The V gene is TRBV7-2, the J gene TRBJ2-1. CDR3 length equals 14 residues. Looked up from germline, CDR1 is SGHTA and CDR2 is FQGNSA. CDR3 protein: CASSSSLRYNEQFF. Filled out from reference TRBV7-2 and TRBJ2-1, the complete variable domain reads GAGVSQSPSNKVTEKGKDVELRCDPISGHTALYWYRQSLGQGLEFLIYFQGNSAPDKSGLPSDRFSAERTGGSVSTLTIQRTQQEDSAVYLCASSSSLRYNEQFFGPGTRLTVL.

The J gene is TRBJ2-2, the V gene TRBV5-6; TCRdb selects TRBD1, and the lack of DNA leaves this call unchecked. Germline assignment: CDR1 SGHDT and CDR2 YYEEEE. The CDR3 sequence is 15 residues long. The chain's CDR3 is CASSSQGRGTVELFF.

The rearrangement joins TRBV27 to TRBJ2-7. The CDR3 has 14 amino acids. CDR1 MNHEY and CDR2 SMNVEV come from the germline V gene (reference sequence). The CDR3 protein is CASSPGLGVGEQYF.

V and J are TRBV5-1 and TRBJ2-5. CDR3 length equals 12 residues. Germline CDR1 SGHRS, CDR2 YFSETQ. CDR3 loop: CASSSSLETQYF.

The chain recombines TRBV4-2 with TRBJ1-4; TCRdb's D call, TRBD1, is unchecked because there is no DNA. Germline V CDR1 and CDR2: LGHNA, YNFKEQ. There are 16 residues in the CDR3. The CDR3 spells CASSHGEGTGDEKLFF.

The rearrangement links TRBV10-3 to TRBJ1-5; checking the TCRdb D call of TRBD1 is not possible without DNA. The CDR3 consists of 14 residues. Germline CDR1 ENHRY, CDR2 SYGVKD. This chain's CDR3 is CAISDSGTGKPQHF.

This chain links TRBV5-1 with TRBJ2-7. The CDR3 loop spans 14 amino acids. CDR1 SGHRS and CDR2 YFSETQ come from the germline V gene. CDR3 loop: CASSLAQLGYEQYF.

The rearrangement links TRBV12-3 or TRBV12-4 to TRBJ1-5; with no DNA, the TCRdb D assignment of TRBD1 cannot be verified. The CDR3 runs 13 residues. CDR3 amino acids: CASSDSITQPQHF.

The CDR3: CSAQGAQGTLPGELFF. The rearrangement uses TRBV20-1 and TRBJ2-2; without DNA, the TCRdb call of TRBD1 cannot be checked. Germline CDR1 DFQATT, CDR2 SNEGSKA (reference sequence). This CDR3 comprises 16 residues.

This chain connects TRBV9 to TRBJ2-7; TCRdb's D call, TRBD2, is unchecked because there is no DNA. The germline V gene has CDR1 SGDLS and CDR2 YYNGEE. This CDR3 is 16 amino acids long. This CDR3 is CASSVGGTSGRTEQYF.

The rearrangement joins TRBV20-1 to TRBJ2-5; absent DNA, TCRdb's TRBD2 call cannot be checked. CDR1 is DFQATT and CDR2 is SNEGSKA in the germline V gene (reference sequence). This CDR3 has 14 amino acids. The CDR3: CSARVAGIRETQYF.

The chain is built from TRBV12-3 or TRBV12-4 and TRBJ2-3; as DNA is missing, the TRBD1 call by TCRdb cannot be tested. The CDR3 runs to 16 residues. The CDR3 loop is CASSTPGQGVGDTQYF.

The rearrangement joins TRBV7-2 to TRBJ2-5; TCRdb proposes TRBD1, but this gene call is untestable without DNA. CDR1 SGHTA and CDR2 FQGNSA come from the germline V gene. This CDR3 spans 16 amino acids. CDR3 sequence reads: CASSAGGQGILKTQYF.

This chain links TRBV12-3 or TRBV12-4 with TRBJ1-5. CDR3 length: 15 residues. This CDR3 reads CASSKGGLGNQPQHF.

The V and J genes are TRBV20-1 and TRBJ2-5; TCRdb reports TRBD2, a call that lacks DNA to check it against. The germline gives CDR1 DFQATT, CDR2 SNEGSKA (reference sequence). This CDR3 comprises 14 residues. CDR3 residues: CSAPMSGIQETQYF.

This chain links TRBV5-6 with TRBJ1-2. The CDR3 extends over 13 amino acids. Germline V gene sequence: CDR1 SGHDT, CDR2 YYEEEE. This chain's CDR3 is CASSLFTAYGYTF.

The chain employs TRBV12-3 or TRBV12-4 and TRBJ2-3; TCRdb picks TRBD1, but there is no DNA to check that call. The CDR3 runs to 14 residues. The CDR3 loop is CASMPGLASDTQYF.

J is TRBJ2-5 and V is TRBV7-2. Germline values: CDR1 SGHTA, CDR2 FQGNSA. There are 15 residues in the CDR3. The chain's CDR3 is CASSLTGLPPETQYF.

The chain employs TRBV10-2 and TRBJ2-2; TCRdb reports TRBD1, a call that lacks DNA to check it against. The CDR3 spans 13 residues. Germline V gives CDR1 WSHSY, CDR2 SAAADI. CDR3 in amino acids: CATGGQNTGELFF.

V usage is TRBV25-1 and J usage is TRBJ2-7; TCRdb outputs TRBD1, but without DNA this stays unchecked. The CDR3 is 14 amino acids. In germline, CDR1 is MGHDK, CDR2 SYGVNS. CDR3 residues: CASSNRDSVYEQYF.

The rearrangement joins TRBV5-1 to TRBJ1-5. This CDR3 is 13 amino acids long. Looked up from germline, CDR1 is SGHRS and CDR2 is YFSETQ. CDR3 protein: CASSLAKGQPQHF.

The CDR3 protein is CAISGGAPAGEQYF. The genes are TRBV10-3 and TRBJ2-7; TCRdb names TRBD1, which stays unverified in the absence of DNA. The CDR3 contains 14 residues. Germline assignment: CDR1 ENHRY and CDR2 SYGVKD.

The chain links TRBV18 to TRBJ2-7; TCRdb's D call, TRBD2, is unchecked because there is no DNA. The CDR3 is made up of 15 amino acids. CDR1 and CDR2 from the germline V gene are KGHSH and LQKENI. This CDR3 reads CASSPSTGITYEQYF. Looking up the rest from reference TRBV18 and TRBJ2-7 gives the full variable domain: NAGVMQNPRHLVRRRGQEARLRCSPMKGHSHVYWYRQLPEEGLKFMVYLQKENIIDESGMPKERFSAEFPKEGPSILRIQQVVRGDSAAYFCASSPSTGITYEQYFGPGTRLTVT.

The V and J genes are TRBV20-1 and TRBJ2-1. This CDR3 contains 16 residues. Germline CDR1 reads DFQATT; CDR2 reads SNEGSKA (reference sequence). CDR3 amino acids: CSARDSSGISYNEQFF.

The chain links TRBV29-1 to TRBJ1-2; TCRdb proposes TRBD1, but this gene call is untestable without DNA. CDR1 is SQVTM and CDR2 is ANQGSEA in the germline V gene. The CDR3 covers 16 residues. CDR3 amino acids: CSDLTTSTGQLYGYTF.

The CDR3 sequence is CASSRDRERDGYTF. This chain uses TRBV6-1 with TRBJ1-2; TCRdb designates TRBD1, a call that cannot be tested without DNA. CDR3 length equals 14 residues. Germline V lookup: CDR1 MNHNS, CDR2 SASEGT.

The chain links TRBV7-2 to TRBJ2-7. The CDR3 loop spans 12 amino acids. Per the germline V gene, CDR1 is SGHTA and CDR2 is FQGNSA. The CDR3 is CASSRRQPEQYF.